This T cell receptor beta chain is drawn from a study of blood T cell repertoires in COVID-19. Study-wide background: Samples of COVID-19 (acute and convalescent) were obtained from the United States, Italy and Spain. T cells, B-cell-depleted T cells, or PBMCs provided the cDNA or gDNA that served as material.

Participant ages covered roughly 18 to 89 years across some 25 US areas. Participants' own reports of clinical history determined their cohort assignment. V lost 3 bases and J lost 2, with 11 bases in between. The CDR3 has 15 residues. Germline V CDR1 and CDR2: SGHAT, FQNNGV. TCRdb's table, derived via immunoSEQ multiplex PCR, lists solely in-frame clones and lacks some. The sample consists of fewer than 350,000 clones, 89% of them appearing once. The receptor's source is a man aged 60 to 75 who had recovered from COVID-19. The sample comprised PBMCs or T cells enriched from blood (not recorded which). The chain couples TRBV11-2 to TRBJ2-1; D ambiguous. The CDR3 region is CASSFTSNPYNEQFF. The CDR3, as DNA: TGTGCCAGCAGCTTCACCAGTAACCCCTACAATGAGCAGTTCTTC.